This TCR beta chain was retrieved from a study of OX40 agonist ivuxolimab in advanced cancers. V shed 3 bases, J shed 1 base, and the junction held 2 bases outside the gene matches. The CDR3 loop spans 14 amino acids. Germline CDR1 reads MRHNA; CDR2 reads SNTAGT. Measured with immunoSEQ multiplex PCR; TCRdb has only the in-frame clones, and not every one. The sample contains approximately 45,000 clones, about 80% of which appear only once. The sequenced sample was CD4+ or CD8+ T cells sorted from blood, obtained in a trial of the OX40 agonist ivuxolimab. The J gene is TRBJ1-1, the V gene TRBV6-4; TRBD1 matches 7 bases. The sequence derives from an adult with an advanced solid tumor such as melanoma, head and neck, liver or kidney cancer. The CDR3: CASSEAGGNTEAFF. Written as DNA, the CDR3 is TGTGCCAGCAGTGAGGCAGGGGGGAACACTGAAGCTTTCTTT.